This passage covers 30 T cell receptor beta chains from one sample sequenced in a study of Ad26.COV2.S vaccination and SARS-CoV-2 variants. Documented treatment: roughly 18 received Ad26.COV2.S at low or high dose, single or two shots; about five received placebo; per-sample allocation not given. Samples came from day 63 after the first vaccine or placebo injection. Assay used: immunoSEQ multiplex PCR; TCRdb lists only in-frame clones, some missing. The table records fewer than 400,000 clones, around 81% of them present only once. Here the sequenced sample was peripheral blood, taken in a trial of Ad26.COV2.S vaccine versus placebo. These TCRs come from a person aged 18-60 years who received the Ad26.COV2.S COVID-19 vaccine or a placebo.

This sequence joins TRBV25-1 and TRBJ2-5, with 8 bases identical to TRBD2. Germline CDR1 and CDR2: MGHDK and SYGVNS. After removal of 5 bases from V and 2 bases from J, the junction contained 10 bases not matched to a gene. The CDR3 covers 16 residues. The CDR3 protein is CASSLAGGGGQETQYF. CDR3 coding DNA: TGTGCCAGCAGTCTGGCCGGAGGCGGGGGGCAAGAGACCCAGTACTTC.

The rearrangement links TRBV6-1 to TRBJ1-5; D possibly corresponds to TRBD1 (6 bases). The CDR3 has 16 amino acids. V was cut by 1 base and J by 5 bases, with 15 bases left in between. The germline V gene encodes CDR1 MNHNS and CDR2 SASEGT. The CDR3 loop reads CASSEEGRGVHQPQHF. CDR3 sequence (DNA): TGTGCCAGCAGTGAAGAGGGCAGGGGAGTCCATCAGCCCCAGCATTTT.

The CDR3 loop reads CATSEGNQPQHF. DNA of the CDR3: TGTGCCACCAGTGAAGGAAATCAGCCCCAGCATTTT. V usage is TRBV24-1 and J usage is TRBJ1-5, with no clear D. Germline V gives CDR1 KGHDR, CDR2 SFDVKD. This CDR3 is 12 amino acids long. Trimming removed 4 bases at V and 4 bases at J, with 4 bases between.

The chain recombines TRBV4-2 with TRBJ2-5; 7 bases are a match to TRBD2. After removal of 4 bases from V and 5 bases from J, the junction contained 10 bases not matched to a gene. Per the germline V gene, CDR1 is LGHNA and CDR2 is YNFKEQ. There are 15 residues in the CDR3. DNA of the CDR3: TGTGCCAGCAGCCGTCGGCCTAGCGGAGATGAGACCCAGTACTTC. Its protein is CASSRRPSGDETQYF.

The chain combines TRBV7-9 with TRBJ2-3, with 7 bases that match TRBD2. Germline loops: CDR1 SEHNR, CDR2 FQNEAQ (reference sequence). This CDR3 is 16 amino acids long. Trimming took 1 base from V and 3 from J; bases not matched to a gene: 7. CDR3 loop: CASSLGGGGRTDTQYF. CDR3 DNA sequence: TGTGCCAGCAGCTTAGGCGGGGGTGGTAGGACAGATACGCAGTATTTT.

The genes are TRBV19 and TRBJ2-2, with 7 bases identical to TRBD2. V lost 10 bases to trimming and J lost 7 bases; unmatched junction nucleotides: 9. The CDR3 has 13 residues. CDR1 is LNHDA and CDR2 is SQIVND in the germline V gene (reference sequence). This chain's CDR3 is CATAPGGVGELFF. The CDR3 region has the DNA TGTGCCACCGCCCCTGGGGGGGTCGGGGAGCTGTTTTTT. Complete variable domain (other parts from reference TRBV19 and TRBJ2-2): DGGITQSPKYLFRKEGQNVTLSCEQNLNHDAMYWYRQDPGQGLRLIYYSQIVNDFQKGDIAEGYSVSREKKESFPLTVTSAQKNPTAFYLCATAPGGVGELFFGEGSRLTVL.

The chain has TRBV14 and TRBJ2-1; D not certain. This CDR3 contains 15 residues. Trimming removed 1 base at V and 0 bases at J, with 7 bases between. The germline V gene has CDR1 SGHDN and CDR2 FVKESK. The CDR3 loop reads CASSQGAGSYNEQFF. The CDR3 DNA is TGTGCCAGCAGCCAAGGGGCAGGCTCCTACAATGAGCAGTTCTTC.

The table lists this clone with a count of one. The chain is built from TRBV29-1 and TRBJ1-5, with D hard to call. Germline lookup yields CDR1 SQVTM and CDR2 ANQGSEA. The CDR3 loop spans 15 amino acids. The ends were cut back, 3 bases at V and 3 bases at J, with 15 bases in the middle. Here the CDR3 DNA reads TGCAGCGTTGACCTCCGGACGGTTATCAATCAGCCCCAGCATTTT. This translates into CSVDLRTVINQPQHF.

V is TRBV5-1 and J is TRBJ2-5, with TRBD1 matching 8 bases. Germline CDR1 reads SGHRS; CDR2 reads YFSETQ. V was clipped by 0 bases and J by 5 bases; unmatched bases: 3. CDR3 length equals 14 residues. CDR3 loop: CASSLGQGLETQYF. The CDR3 DNA follows: TGCGCCAGCAGCTTGGGACAGGGGTTGGAGACCCAGTACTTC.

CDR3 DNA: TGTGCCAGCGCTTTAAACGGGGAGCTGTTTTTT. Translated, it gives CASALNGELFF. The chain combines TRBV2 with TRBJ2-2, with no clear D. The germline gives CDR1 SNHLY, CDR2 FYNNEI. This CDR3 has 11 residues. V was shortened by 8 bases and J by 7 bases, with 8 bases between the two germline ends.

V is TRBV5-1 and J is TRBJ2-5, with no clear D. In germline, CDR1 is SGHRS, CDR2 YFSETQ. The CDR3 is made up of 14 amino acids. Trimming removed 0 bases at V and 0 bases at J, with 6 bases between. CDR3 sequence (DNA): TGCGCCAGCAGCTTGGAGGCATACCAAGAGACCCAGTACTTC. This encodes CASSLEAYQETQYF.

This rearrangement joins TRBV6-6 to TRBJ2-4; D is possibly TRBD1 or TRBD2 (6 bases each). Germline lookup yields CDR1 MNHNY and CDR2 SVGAGI (reference sequence). V gave up 0 bases and J gave up 1 base, with 7 bases separating them. The length of the CDR3 is 15 residues. The CDR3 region is CASSYSGGAKNIQYF. The DNA of the CDR3 is TGTGCCAGCAGTTACTCAGGGGGGGCCAAAAACATTCAGTACTTC.

The chain is built from TRBV5-1 and TRBJ1-6; D gene unclear. This CDR3 region has 14 residues. Trimming removed 2 bases from V and 8 bases from J, with 11 bases in between. The V gene's germline CDR1 is SGHRS and CDR2 YFSETQ. CDR3 coding DNA: TGCGCCAGCAGCTTCAATGGCGATGATTCACCCCTCCACTTT. Protein product: CASSFNGDDSPLHF.

The chain combines TRBV9 with TRBJ1-1; no firm D call. The CDR3 sequence is 14 residues long. Trimming took 4 bases from V and 1 from J, leaving 11 bases between them. Germline CDR1 reads SGDLS; CDR2 reads YYNGEE. CDR3 nucleotides: TGTGCCAGCAGCTTTGCGCCGGGGAACACTGAAGCTTTCTTT. As protein: CASSFAPGNTEAFF.

This rearrangement joins TRBV5-1 to TRBJ2-7, with a weak D call TRBD1 (7 bases). The CDR3 is 14 amino acids. CDR1 and CDR2 (germline): SGHRS, YFSETQ. The ends were cut back, 2 bases at V and 4 bases at J, with 13 bases in the middle. This CDR3 reads CASSFATGTYEQYF. The CDR3 bases are TGCGCCAGCAGCTTCGCGACAGGGACTTACGAGCAGTACTTC. Full variable domain (rest looked up from reference TRBV5-1 and TRBJ2-7): KAGVTQTPRYLIKTRGQQVTLSCSPISGHRSVSWYQQTPGQGLQFLFEYFSETQRNKGNFPGRFSGRQFSNSRSEMNVSTLELGDSALYLCASSFATGTYEQYFGPGTRLTVT.

This clone was recorded once. The chain is built from TRBV6-5 and TRBJ2-7; perhaps TRBD2 as D (5 bases). The germline gives CDR1 MNHEY, CDR2 SVGAGI. V was trimmed by 10 bases and J by 2 bases, leaving 21 bases between them. The CDR3 is 15 amino acids. For the CDR3, the DNA is TGTGCCACGGTCCGAGGGCCCTCGGCCCCCTACGAGCAGTACTTC. Encoded protein: CATVRGPSAPYEQYF.

The V call is TRBV6-5, the J call TRBJ1-2, with D tentatively TRBD1 (5 bases). Germline loops: CDR1 MNHEY, CDR2 SVGAGI. V lost 6 bases and J 2 bases, leaving 10 bases between the germline ends. The CDR3 runs to 13 residues. CDR3 region: CASSDQGNYGYTF. The CDR3 nucleotides are TGTGCCAGCAGCGACCAGGGAAACTATGGCTACACCTTC.

This clone has more than one count but fewer than ten. In DNA form, the CDR3 reads TGCGCCAGCAGCCAAGAGGGGGGGCCAGTCCCAGTCGGCTACACCTTC. It encodes CASSQEGGPVPVGYTF. This chain uses TRBV4-1 with TRBJ1-2, with D tentatively TRBD1 (6 bases). The CDR3 covers 16 residues. Germline-derived CDR1 and CDR2 are MGHRA and YSYEKL. Trimming pared 0 bases from V and 8 bases from J, leaving 19 bases between.

This clone was picked up a small number of times. J is TRBJ2-7 and V is TRBV5-4; tentative D call: TRBD1 (5 bases). V lost 4 bases and J 0 bases, leaving 8 bases between the germline ends. Per the germline V gene, CDR1 is SGHNT and CDR2 is YYREEE (reference sequence). This CDR3 region has 13 residues. The CDR3 reads CASSPRVSYEQYF. CDR3 bases: TGTGCCAGCAGCCCCAGGGTCTCCTACGAGCAGTACTTC.

This chain connects TRBV9 to TRBJ2-3, with 10 bases aligning to TRBD1. The CDR3 length is 14 residues. CDR1 and CDR2 (germline): SGDLS, YYNGEE. V dropped 2 bases and J dropped 6; count of bases not matched to a gene: 3. CDR3 protein: CASSVTGGSDTQYF. CDR3 nucleotide sequence: TGTGCCAGCAGCGTGACAGGGGGCTCCGATACGCAGTATTTT. The entire variable domain, with the rest obtained from reference TRBV9 and TRBJ2-3, is as follows: DSGVTQTPKHLITATGQRVTLRCSPRSGDLSVYWYQQSLDQGLQFLIQYYNGEERAKGNILERFSAQQFPDLHSELNLSSLELGDSALYFCASSVTGGSDTQYFGPGTRLTVL.

The V gene is TRBV11-3, the J gene TRBJ1-6, with 11 bases matching TRBD1. V dropped 5 bases and J dropped 7; count of bases not matched to a gene: 7. The CDR3 loop spans 16 amino acids. Germline assignment: CDR1 SGHNT and CDR2 YENEEA. The CDR3 nucleotides read TGTGCCAGCAGCCTCGGGACAGGGGGGAGCAATTCACCCCTCCACTTT. This codes for CASSLGTGGSNSPLHF. Together with reference TRBV11-3 and TRBJ1-6, the CDR3 gives the full variable domain: EAGVVQSPRYKIIEKKQPVAFWCNPISGHNTLYWYLQNLGQGPELLIRYENEEAVDDSQLPKDRFSAERLKGVDSTLKIQPAELGDSAVYLCASSLGTGGSNSPLHFGNGTRLTVT.

This chain uses TRBV5-5 with TRBJ2-5; D could derive from TRBD1 or TRBD2 (5 bases each). With 2 bases removed from V and 1 base from J, the gap between germline ends came to 12 bases. CDR3 length: 15 amino acids. Germline-derived CDR1 and CDR2 are SGHKS and YYEKEE (reference sequence). This CDR3 reads CASSLIPGPQETQYF. The CDR3 region has the DNA TGTGCCAGCAGCTTAATACCGGGGCCCCAAGAGACCCAGTACTTC.

The gene calls are TRBV7-2 and TRBJ1-3; D unresolved. CDR1 and CDR2 from the germline V gene are SGHTA and FQGNSA. V was shortened by 4 bases and J by 8 bases, with 12 bases between the two germline ends. The CDR3 extends over 13 amino acids. The CDR3 protein is CASSSIGRDTIYF. The CDR3 DNA sequence: TGTGCCAGCAGCTCAATCGGACGGGACACCATATATTTT.

The chain carries TRBV5-4 and TRBJ2-2; TRBD2 agrees at 9 bases. V was pared by 1 base and J by 1 base, with 2 bases of the junction left unmatched. This CDR3 spans 16 amino acids. CDR1 is SGHNT and CDR2 is YYREEE in the germline V gene (reference sequence). The CDR3 region is CASSLLAGLNTGELFF. In nucleotides, the CDR3 is TGTGCCAGCAGCTTGCTAGCGGGGCTGAACACCGGGGAGCTGTTTTTT.

The V and J genes are TRBV19 and TRBJ2-3, with 12 bases lining up with TRBD2. Germline assignment: CDR1 LNHDA and CDR2 SQIVND (reference sequence). With 4 bases clipped from V and 0 bases from J, the junction kept 14 bases outside the gene matches. The CDR3 loop spans 20 amino acids. The CDR3 DNA is TGTGCCAGTAGTACGACGGGCGGACTAGCGGGGAGCGCGAGCACAGATACGCAGTATTTT. Translating gives CASSTTGGLAGSASTDTQYF.

The rearrangement links TRBV18 to TRBJ2-7, with D possibly matching TRBD1 (5 bases). Looked up from germline, CDR1 is KGHSH and CDR2 is LQKENI. Trimming cost V 2 bases and J 6 bases, with 17 bases left between them. This CDR3 region has 15 residues. The CDR3 region is CASSPTRAGIREQYF. CDR3 in DNA: TGTGCCAGCTCACCAACTCGGGCAGGGATTCGCGAGCAGTACTTC.

There are a few counts of this clone. The V call is TRBV11-2, the J call TRBJ1-1; TRBD1 agrees at 8 bases. V lost 4 bases and J lost 7; bases outside the gene matches: 11. The CDR3 is 15 residues long. The V gene's germline CDR1 is SGHAT and CDR2 FQNNGV. CDR3 DNA sequence: TGTGCCAGCAGCTCCGTCAGGACAGGGTTTGGTGAAGCTTTCTTT. Its protein is CASSSVRTGFGEAFF.

V gene TRBV6-1 combines with J gene TRBJ2-5; D not resolved. The germline gives CDR1 MNHNS, CDR2 SASEGT. The CDR3 has 14 residues. The V end was cut by 2 bases, the J end by 1 base, with 8 bases between. The CDR3 here is CASSELALQETQYF. Here the CDR3 DNA reads TGTGCCAGCAGTGAACTTGCACTCCAAGAGACCCAGTACTTC.

The rearrangement links TRBV5-4 to TRBJ1-1, with a tentative D call TRBD1 (6 bases). Germline V gene lookup returns CDR1 SGHNT and CDR2 YYREEE (reference sequence). Deletions cut 1 base from V and 4 bases from J, with 17 bases between. The CDR3 is made up of 16 amino acids. CDR3: CASSLRASRGGTEAFF. CDR3 coding DNA: TGTGCCAGCAGCTTGAGGGCTTCAAGAGGGGGCACTGAAGCTTTCTTT.

The chain joins TRBV5-1 to TRBJ1-2; TRBD1 aligns across 7 bases. Germline loops: CDR1 SGHRS, CDR2 YFSETQ. The CDR3 sequence is 14 residues long. With V trimmed by 0 bases and J by 6 bases, 5 bases remained unmatched. The CDR3 protein is CASSLDRGDNGYTF. CDR3 DNA: TGCGCCAGCAGCTTGGACAGGGGTGATAATGGCTACACCTTC.